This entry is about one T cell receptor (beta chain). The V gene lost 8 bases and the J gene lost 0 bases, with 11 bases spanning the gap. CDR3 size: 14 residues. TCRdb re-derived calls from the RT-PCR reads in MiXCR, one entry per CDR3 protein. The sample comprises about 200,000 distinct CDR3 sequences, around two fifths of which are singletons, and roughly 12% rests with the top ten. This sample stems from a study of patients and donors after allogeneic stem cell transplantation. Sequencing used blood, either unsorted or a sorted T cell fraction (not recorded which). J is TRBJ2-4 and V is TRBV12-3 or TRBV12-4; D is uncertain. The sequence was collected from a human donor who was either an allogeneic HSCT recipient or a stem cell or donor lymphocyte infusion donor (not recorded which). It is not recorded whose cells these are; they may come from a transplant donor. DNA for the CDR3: TGTGCCAGCTCCATCGGCGTAGCCAAAAACATTCAGTACTTC. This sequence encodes CASSIGVAKNIQYF.